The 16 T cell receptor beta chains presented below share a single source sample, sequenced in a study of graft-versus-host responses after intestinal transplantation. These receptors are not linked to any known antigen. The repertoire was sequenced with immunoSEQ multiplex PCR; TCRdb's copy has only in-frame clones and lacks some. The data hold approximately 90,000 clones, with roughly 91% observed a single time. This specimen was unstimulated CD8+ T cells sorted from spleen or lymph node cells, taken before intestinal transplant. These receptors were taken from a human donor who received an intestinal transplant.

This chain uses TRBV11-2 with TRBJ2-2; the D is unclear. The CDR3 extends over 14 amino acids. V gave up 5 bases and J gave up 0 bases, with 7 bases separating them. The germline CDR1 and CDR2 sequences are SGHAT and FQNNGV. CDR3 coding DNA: TGTGCCAGCAGCCCTTACTCGAACACCGGGGAGCTGTTTTTT. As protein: CASSPYSNTGELFF.

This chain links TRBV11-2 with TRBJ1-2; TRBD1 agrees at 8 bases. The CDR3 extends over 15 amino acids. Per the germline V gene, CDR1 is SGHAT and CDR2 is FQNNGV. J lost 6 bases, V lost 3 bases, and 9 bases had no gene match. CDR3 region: CASSFSADRDDGYTF. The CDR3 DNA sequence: TGTGCCAGCAGCTTCAGTGCGGACAGGGATGATGGCTACACCTTC.

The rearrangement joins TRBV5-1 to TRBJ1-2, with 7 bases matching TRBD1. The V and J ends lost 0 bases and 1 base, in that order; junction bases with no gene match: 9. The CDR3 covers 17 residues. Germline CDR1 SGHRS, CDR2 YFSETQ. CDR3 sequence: CASSLEPGQVVNYGYTF. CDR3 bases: TGCGCCAGCAGCTTGGAACCCGGACAGGTTGTTAACTATGGCTACACCTTC. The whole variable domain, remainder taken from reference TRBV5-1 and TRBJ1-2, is KAGVTQTPRYLIKTRGQQVTLSCSPISGHRSVSWYQQTPGQGLQFLFEYFSETQRNKGNFPGRFSGRQFSNSRSEMNVSTLELGDSALYLCASSLEPGQVVNYGYTFGSGTRLTVV.

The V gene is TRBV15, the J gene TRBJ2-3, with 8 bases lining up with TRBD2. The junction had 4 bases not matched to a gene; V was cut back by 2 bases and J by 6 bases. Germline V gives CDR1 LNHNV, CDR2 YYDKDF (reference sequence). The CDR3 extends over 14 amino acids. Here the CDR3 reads CATSRSGTRDTQYF. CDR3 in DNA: TGTGCCACCAGCAGATCCGGGACTAGGGATACGCAGTATTTT.

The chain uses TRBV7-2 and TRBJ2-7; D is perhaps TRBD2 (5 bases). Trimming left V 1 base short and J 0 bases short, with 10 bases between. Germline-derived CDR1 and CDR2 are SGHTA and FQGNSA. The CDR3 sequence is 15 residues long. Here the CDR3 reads CASSLGEGSSYEQYF. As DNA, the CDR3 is TGTGCCAGCAGCTTAGGGGAAGGGAGCTCCTACGAGCAGTACTTC.

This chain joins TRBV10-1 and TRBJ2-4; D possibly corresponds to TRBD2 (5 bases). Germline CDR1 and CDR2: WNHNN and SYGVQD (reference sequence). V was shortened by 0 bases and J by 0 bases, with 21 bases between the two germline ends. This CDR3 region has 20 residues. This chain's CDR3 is CASSESWHSGRILAKNIQYF. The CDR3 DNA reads TGCGCCAGCAGTGAGTCATGGCACAGTGGGAGAATATTAGCCAAAAACATTCAGTACTTC.

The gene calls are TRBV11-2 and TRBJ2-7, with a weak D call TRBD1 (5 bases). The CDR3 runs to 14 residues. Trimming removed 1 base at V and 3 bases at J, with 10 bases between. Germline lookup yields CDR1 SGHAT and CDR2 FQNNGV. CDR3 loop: CASSLGGPNYEQYF. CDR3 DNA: TGTGCCAGCAGCTTAGGGGGCCCAAACTACGAGCAGTACTTC. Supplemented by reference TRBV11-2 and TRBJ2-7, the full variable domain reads EAGVAQSPRYKIIEKRQSVAFWCNPISGHATLYWYQQILGQGPKLLIQFQNNGVVDDSQLPKDRFSAERLKGVDSTLKIQPAKLEDSAVYLCASSLGGPNYEQYFGPGTRLTVT.

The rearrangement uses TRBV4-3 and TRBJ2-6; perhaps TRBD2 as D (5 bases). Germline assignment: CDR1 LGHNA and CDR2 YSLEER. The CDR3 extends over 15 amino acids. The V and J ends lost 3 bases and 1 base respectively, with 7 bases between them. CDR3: CASSHGGSGANVLTF. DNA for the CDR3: TGCGCCAGCAGCCACGGAGGTTCTGGGGCCAACGTCCTGACTTTC.

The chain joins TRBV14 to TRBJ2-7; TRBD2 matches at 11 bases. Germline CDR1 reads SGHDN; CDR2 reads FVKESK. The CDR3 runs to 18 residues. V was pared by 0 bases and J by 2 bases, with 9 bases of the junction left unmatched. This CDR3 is CASSQDVLAGGYAYEQYF. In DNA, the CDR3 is TGTGCCAGCAGCCAAGATGTTCTAGCGGGGGGCTATGCCTACGAGCAGTACTTC.

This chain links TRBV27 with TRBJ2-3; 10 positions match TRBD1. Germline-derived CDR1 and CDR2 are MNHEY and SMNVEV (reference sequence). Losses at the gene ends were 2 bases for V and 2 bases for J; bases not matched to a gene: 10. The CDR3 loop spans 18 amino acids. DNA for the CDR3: TGTGCCAGCAGTTTAAGACAGGGGGCCTCCCGCTACACAGATACGCAGTATTTT. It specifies CASSLRQGASRYTDTQYF.

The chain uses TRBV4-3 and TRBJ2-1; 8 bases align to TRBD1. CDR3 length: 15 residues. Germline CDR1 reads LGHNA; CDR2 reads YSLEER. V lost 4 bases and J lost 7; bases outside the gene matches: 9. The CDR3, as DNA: TGCGCCAGCAGCCCGATAAGGACAGGGAGGAATGAGCAGTTCTTC. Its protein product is CASSPIRTGRNEQFF.

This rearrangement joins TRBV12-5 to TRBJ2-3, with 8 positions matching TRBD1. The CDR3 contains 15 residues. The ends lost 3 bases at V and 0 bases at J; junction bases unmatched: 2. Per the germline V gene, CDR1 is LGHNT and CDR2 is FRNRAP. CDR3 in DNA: TGTGCTAGTGGTTTCACAGGGGGGAGCACAGATACGCAGTATTTT. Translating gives CASGFTGGSTDTQYF.

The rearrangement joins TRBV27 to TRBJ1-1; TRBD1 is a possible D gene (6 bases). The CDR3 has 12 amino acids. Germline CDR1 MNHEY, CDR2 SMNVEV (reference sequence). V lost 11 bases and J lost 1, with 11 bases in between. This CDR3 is CAAMGQNTEAFF. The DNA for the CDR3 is TGTGCCGCGATGGGACAGAACACTGAAGCTTTCTTT.

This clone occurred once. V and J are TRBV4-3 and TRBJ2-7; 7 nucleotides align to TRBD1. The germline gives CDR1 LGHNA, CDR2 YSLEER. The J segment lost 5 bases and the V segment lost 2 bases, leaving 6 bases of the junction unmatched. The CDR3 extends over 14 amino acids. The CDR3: CASSQSRGIDEQYF. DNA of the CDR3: TGCGCCAGCAGCCAATCCAGGGGGATAGACGAGCAGTACTTC.

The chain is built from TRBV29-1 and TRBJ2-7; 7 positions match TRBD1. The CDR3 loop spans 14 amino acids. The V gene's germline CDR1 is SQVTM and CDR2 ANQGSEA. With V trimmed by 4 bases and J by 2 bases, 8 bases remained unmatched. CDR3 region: CSVVATGLPYEQYF. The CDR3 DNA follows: TGCAGCGTTGTTGCGACAGGGTTACCCTACGAGCAGTACTTC.

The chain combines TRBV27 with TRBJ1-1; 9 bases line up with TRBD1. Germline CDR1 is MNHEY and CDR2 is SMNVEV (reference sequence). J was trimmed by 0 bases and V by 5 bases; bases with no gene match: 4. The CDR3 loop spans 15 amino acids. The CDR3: CASSGTGNLNTEAFF. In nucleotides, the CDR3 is TGTGCCAGCAGTGGGACAGGGAATCTGAACACTGAAGCTTTCTTT.